A single sample is the source of the 26 T cell receptor beta chains below, sequenced in a study of control samples from healthy donors and cancer patients. The assay was immunoSEQ multiplex PCR, and TCRdb's table has in-frame clones only and misses some. The repertoire consists of some 220,000 clones, with 85% to 95% occurring once and the leading ten covering about 1.6%. The sequenced sample was blood. The source of these receptors is a middle-aged man in good health.

CDR3 region: CASRRGQLSSGNTIYF. The CDR3, as DNA: TGTGCCAGCAGACGAGGACAGCTTAGCTCTGGAAACACCATATATTTT. V usage is TRBV6-6 and J usage is TRBJ1-3, with D maybe TRBD1 (6 bases). The V gene lost 6 bases and the J gene lost 0 bases, with 15 bases spanning the gap. CDR3 size: 16 residues. CDR1 and CDR2 (germline): MNHNY, SVGAGI (reference sequence).

This rearrangement joins TRBV7-9 to TRBJ1-4; possibly TRBD1 for D (5 bases). The CDR3 is 15 residues long. Germline loops: CDR1 SEHNR, CDR2 FQNEAQ (reference sequence). V shed 5 bases and J shed 8 bases, with 18 bases lying between them. The DNA of the CDR3 is TGTGCCAGCAGCCCGCCGCGGGGGGTAGGGGAAAAACTGTTTTTT. Protein: CASSPPRGVGEKLFF. Complete variable domain (other parts from reference TRBV7-9 and TRBJ1-4): DTGVSQNPRHKITKRGQNVTFRCDPISEHNRLYWYRQTLGQGPEFLTYFQNEAQLEKSRLLSDRFSAERPKGSFSTLEIQRTEQGDSAMYLCASSPPRGVGEKLFFGSGTQLSVL.

V and J are TRBV18 and TRBJ1-1; D not resolved. The length of the CDR3 is 14 residues. CDR1 and CDR2 (germline): KGHSH, LQKENI. V was cut by 3 bases and J by 3 bases, with 11 bases left in between. DNA of the CDR3: TGTGCCAGCTCACCCTTGCCCATAGACACTGAAGCTTTCTTT. Translation: CASSPLPIDTEAFF.

V usage is TRBV2 and J usage is TRBJ1-5; possibly TRBD1 for D (5 bases). Trimming removed 1 base from V and 0 bases from J, with 7 bases in between. Germline V lookup: CDR1 SNHLY, CDR2 FYNNEI. The length of the CDR3 is 15 residues. CDR3 protein: CASSEEGLSNQPQHF. DNA for the CDR3: TGTGCCAGCAGTGAAGAGGGACTTAGCAATCAGCCCCAGCATTTT.

Of note for this clone: A read error may account for a junction end that differs from germline. The rearrangement uses TRBV6-4 and TRBJ2-2; D possibly matches TRBD1 or TRBD2 (6 bases each). Germline CDR1 is MRHNA and CDR2 is SNTAGT. The CDR3 runs to 20 residues. DNA of the CDR3: TGTGCCAGCAGTAACTCCCCGGGTACAGGGAGGTTCGCGAACACCGGGGAGCTGTTTTTT. This encodes CASSNSPGTGRFANTGELFF.

V is TRBV3-1 (or the pseudogene TRBV3-2) and J is TRBJ2-7, with 7 bases identical to TRBD1. Germline CDR1 is LGHDT and CDR2 is YNNKEL (reference sequence). The CDR3 runs to 13 residues. The V segment lost 7 bases and the J segment 7 bases; nucleotides outside the gene matches: 10. CDR3 coding DNA: TGTGCCAGCACCCGACAGGGAGCAGGTGAGCAGTACTTC. This gives the protein CASTRQGAGEQYF.

The V gene is TRBV9, the J gene TRBJ2-1; TRBD2 agrees at 9 bases. V gave up 0 bases and J gave up 5 bases; unmatched junction bases: 6. Germline lookup yields CDR1 SGDLS and CDR2 YYNGEE. The CDR3 consists of 16 residues. The DNA for the CDR3 is TGTGCCAGCAGCGTAGCTTCCCTAGCGGGGCACAATGAGCAGTTCTTC. Its translation is CASSVASLAGHNEQFF.

This clone was picked up one time. This chain connects TRBV27 to TRBJ1-5; D gene uncertain. Germline V gives CDR1 MNHEY, CDR2 SMNVEV (reference sequence). The CDR3 is 15 residues long. Trimming took 2 bases from V and 7 from J, leaving 15 bases between them. The CDR3 nucleotides read TGTGCCAGCAGTTTAACCCGGGAAAGCGGGCAGCCCCAGCATTTT. Encoded protein: CASSLTRESGQPQHF.

The rearrangement links TRBV6-6 to TRBJ1-2; 7 positions agree with TRBD1. Germline V gene lookup returns CDR1 MNHNY and CDR2 SVGAGI (reference sequence). V was clipped by 7 bases and J by 4 bases; unmatched bases: 15. This CDR3 spans 16 amino acids. The CDR3 nucleotides are TGTGCCAGCAACCAACCCGACAGGGCGGAGGGCTATGGCTACACCTTC. Protein product: CASNQPDRAEGYGYTF.

The rearrangement links TRBV3-1 (or the pseudogene TRBV3-2) to TRBJ2-2; no clear D gene. Germline V gives CDR1 LGHDT, CDR2 YNNKEL (reference sequence). The CDR3 covers 13 residues. The V end lost 8 bases, the J end lost 6 bases, and 13 bases lay between the germline ends. The CDR3, as DNA: TGTGCCAGCCGGGCGGTTTTGGCCGGGGAGCTGTTTTTT. It codes for CASRAVLAGELFF.

J is TRBJ1-3 and V is TRBV10-2; D call uncertain. Germline assignment: CDR1 WSHSY and CDR2 SAAADI. The V end was cut by 0 bases, the J end by 1 base, with 13 bases between. The CDR3 is 17 residues long. The CDR3 coding sequence is TGCGCCAGCAGTGAGTCTGGGGTGTTGGGGTCTGGAAACACCATATATTTT. This sequence encodes CASSESGVLGSGNTIYF.

The rearrangement joins TRBV18 to TRBJ2-5; the D gene could be TRBD1 or TRBD2 (5 bases each). V shed 1 base and J shed 1 base, with 7 bases lying between them. This CDR3 contains 14 residues. Per germline, CDR1 KGHSH and CDR2 LQKENI. The CDR3 coding sequence is TGTGCCAGCTCACCACAGGGGAGCCAAGAGACCCAGTACTTC. Residues: CASSPQGSQETQYF.

The V gene is TRBV28, the J gene TRBJ1-5; a weak D match, TRBD1 (5 bases). Trimming stripped 6 bases from V and 5 bases from J, with 17 bases between. The CDR3 is 15 residues long. The V gene's germline CDR1 is MDHEN and CDR2 SYDVKM. The DNA for the CDR3 is TGTGCCAGCAGCTCCGACAGCCTCGGGGATCAGCCCCAGCATTTT. Translating it yields CASSSDSLGDQPQHF.

This clone was seen once. CDR3 in DNA: TGTGCCAGCAGTTCGTTGCAGAGCAACACTGAAGCTTTCTTT. Amino acid sequence: CASSSLQSNTEAFF. The V gene is TRBV27, the J gene TRBJ1-1; no clear D gene. CDR1 is MNHEY and CDR2 is SMNVEV in the germline V gene (reference sequence). The CDR3 runs to 14 residues. V dropped 4 bases and J dropped 2 bases, with 11 bases sitting between them.

The chain carries TRBV19 and TRBJ2-2; possibly TRBD1 for D (7 bases). CDR3 size: 14 residues. Trimming took 7 bases from V and 5 from J, leaving 14 bases between them. The V gene's germline CDR1 is LNHDA and CDR2 SQIVND (reference sequence). CDR3 nucleotides: TGTGCCAGTAAGGAGGGGGCTTCGACCGGGGAGCTGTTTTTT. It codes for CASKEGASTGELFF.

The chain carries TRBV7-8 and TRBJ2-2; D may be TRBD1 (6 bases). Germline CDR1 and CDR2: SGHVS and FQNEAQ. This CDR3 comprises 14 residues. Between the trimmed V and J ends, which lost 5 bases and 7 bases, there was a span of 14 bases. Here the CDR3 DNA reads TGTGCCAGCAGCCCAAGAACAGGGAACGGGGAGCTGTTTTTT. Amino acid sequence: CASSPRTGNGELFF.

The chain links TRBV6-5 to TRBJ2-3, with D tentatively TRBD2 (5 bases). Germline V gives CDR1 MNHEY, CDR2 SVGAGI. The V end was cut by 8 bases, the J end by 10 bases, with 13 bases between. The CDR3 sequence is 11 residues long. The CDR3 region has the DNA TGTGCCAGCTCTAATATGCGGGCGCAGTATTTT. This translates into CASSNMRAQYF.

The chain links TRBV6-4 to TRBJ1-6; D remains ambiguous. CDR1 is MRHNA and CDR2 is SNTAGT in the germline V gene. This CDR3 spans 16 amino acids. V dropped 5 bases and J dropped 3 bases, with 14 bases sitting between them. DNA for the CDR3: TGTGCCAGCAGTCGCGAGGGTTCCCTCTATAATTCACCCCTCCACTTT. The encoded protein is CASSREGSLYNSPLHF.

The gene calls are TRBV13 and TRBJ1-2; D is unresolved. This CDR3 comprises 17 residues. V lost 0 bases to trimming and J lost 6 bases, with 20 bases between them. Per germline, CDR1 PRHDT and CDR2 FYEKMQ (reference sequence). The chain's CDR3 is CASSLGYGVGNRNGYTF. In DNA form, the CDR3 reads TGTGCCAGCAGCTTAGGCTATGGGGTGGGTAATCGGAATGGCTACACCTTC.

The V call is TRBV7-9, the J call TRBJ2-3; D remains unclear. This CDR3 has 14 residues. CDR1 SEHNR and CDR2 FQNEAQ come from the germline V gene (reference sequence). V lost 0 bases to trimming and J lost 6 bases, with 10 bases between them. CDR3 nucleotides: TGTGCCAGCAGCTTAGCTCTAGAGATCGATACGCAGTATTTT. Protein: CASSLALEIDTQYF.

The V call is TRBV3-1 (or the pseudogene TRBV3-2), the J call TRBJ1-5; unclear D gene. V was trimmed by 3 bases and J by 9 bases, leaving 12 bases between them. The CDR3 sequence is 13 residues long. The germline V gene has CDR1 LGHDT and CDR2 YNNKEL (reference sequence). The CDR3 spells CASSQSGVGPQHF. The CDR3 DNA is TGTGCCAGCAGCCAGTCCGGTGTTGGGCCCCAGCATTTT.

The V gene is TRBV6-5, the J gene TRBJ2-7; weak D call: TRBD1 (6 bases). Germline lookup yields CDR1 MNHEY and CDR2 SVGAGI. Trimming shortened V by 3 bases and J by 4 bases, and 16 bases separated the two germline ends. This CDR3 is 15 amino acids long. In DNA, the CDR3 is TGTGCCAGCAGTTATAACCAGGGGATAGGATACGAGCAGTACGTC. This codes for CASSYNQGIGYEQYV.

This rearrangement joins TRBV18 to TRBJ1-4; D is perhaps TRBD1 (5 bases). V was shortened by 0 bases and J by 3 bases, with 5 bases between the two germline ends. Germline values: CDR1 KGHSH, CDR2 LQKENI. The CDR3 sequence is 14 residues long. The CDR3 region is CASSPPGANEKLFF. The CDR3 nucleotides read TGTGCCAGCTCACCACCGGGGGCTAATGAAAAACTGTTTTTT.

CDR3 in DNA: TGTGCCAGCAGTCGTATTGCAACTAATGAAAAACTGTTTTTT. This sequence encodes CASSRIATNEKLFF. The V call is TRBV6-4, the J call TRBJ1-4; no firm D call. Germline CDR1 MRHNA, CDR2 SNTAGT. The CDR3 runs 14 residues. V was cut by 5 bases and J by 0 bases, with 7 bases left in between.

This chain connects TRBV30 to TRBJ1-5; 10 bases fit TRBD1. The CDR3 spans 14 residues. The V segment lost 2 bases and the J segment 4 bases; nucleotides outside the gene matches: 2. From germline, CDR1 is GTSNPN and CDR2 SVGIG (reference sequence). This CDR3 reads CAWSRGQGNQPQHF. CDR3 DNA: TGTGCCTGGAGTAGGGGACAGGGGAATCAGCCCCAGCATTTT.

This chain joins TRBV5-1 and TRBJ2-3; 7 bases align to TRBD1. The trim removed 0 bases at V and 5 bases at J, leaving 12 bases unmatched. Germline CDR1 and CDR2: SGHRS and YFSETQ. This CDR3 contains 17 residues. CDR3 residues: CASSLVPTGASGDTQYF. CDR3 nucleotide sequence: TGCGCCAGCAGCTTGGTCCCCACAGGGGCATCAGGAGATACGCAGTATTTT.